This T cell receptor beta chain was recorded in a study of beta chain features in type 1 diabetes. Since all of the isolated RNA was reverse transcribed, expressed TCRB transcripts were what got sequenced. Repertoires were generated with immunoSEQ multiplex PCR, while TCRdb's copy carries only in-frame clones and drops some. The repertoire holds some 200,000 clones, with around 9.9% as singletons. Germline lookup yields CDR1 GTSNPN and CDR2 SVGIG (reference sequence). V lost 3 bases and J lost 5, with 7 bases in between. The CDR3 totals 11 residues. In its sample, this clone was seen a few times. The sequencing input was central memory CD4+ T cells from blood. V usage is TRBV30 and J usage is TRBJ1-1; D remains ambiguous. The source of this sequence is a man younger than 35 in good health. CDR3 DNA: TGTGCCTGGAGGGATAATACTGAAGCTTTCTTT. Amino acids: CAWRDNTEAFF.